The 2 T cell receptor beta chains below come from one sample, sequenced in a study of CD8 T cells in Susac syndrome. Random hexamers served to reverse transcribe roughly 0.5 to 1 ug RNA. TCRdb re-called the immunoSEQ multiplex PCR reads through MiXCR, storing one row per CDR3 protein. The sample has around 130,000 distinct CDR3 sequences, around 94% seen once; the top ten hold around 0.28%. Sequencing was done on a sample of CD8+ T cells from PBMCs. Every receptor here comes from a human donor with Susac syndrome.

The gene calls are TRBV2 and TRBJ2-1, with 11 bases identical to TRBD2. The J segment lost 2 bases and the V segment lost 5 bases, leaving 8 bases of the junction unmatched. Germline CDR1 and CDR2: SNHLY and FYNNEI. CDR3 length: 17 residues. The CDR3 bases are TGTGCCAGCAGTCCCCCTTTACTAGCGGGGGCCTACAATGAGCAGTTCTTC. Protein sequence: CASSPPLLAGAYNEQFF.

The chain combines TRBV6-2 or TRBV6-3 with TRBJ2-5; 15 bases align to TRBD2. Per the germline V gene, CDR1 is MNHEY and CDR2 is SVGEGT. The CDR3 is 16 residues long. The junction had 3 bases not matched to a gene; V was cut back by 4 bases and J by 3 bases. The CDR3 DNA reads TGTGCCAGCAGTTCCGGGACTAGCGGGGGGAAAGAGACCCAGTACTTC. Translation: CASSSGTSGGKETQYF.